The 9 T cell receptor beta chains below were found in one sample sequenced in a study of graft-versus-host responses after intestinal transplantation. These receptors' antigens are unknown. Sequencing used immunoSEQ multiplex PCR; TCRdb keeps in-frame clones, though not all of them. The sample yields tens of thousands of clones, roughly nine tenths seen once. The source material was unstimulated CD4+ T cells sorted from spleen or lymph node cells, sampled before intestinal transplant. These TCRs come from a human donor who received an intestinal transplant.

The J gene is TRBJ1-2, the V gene TRBV19, with D possibly matching TRBD1 (6 bases). The V gene's germline CDR1 is LNHDA and CDR2 SQIVND (reference sequence). V dropped 6 bases and J dropped 7 bases, with 15 bases sitting between them. CDR3 length: 13 amino acids. DNA of the CDR3: TGTGCCAGTAGGGACAGCCCCCACGGTGGCTACACCTTC. This encodes CASRDSPHGGYTF. The full variable domain, rest sourced from reference TRBV19 and TRBJ1-2, is DGGITQSPKYLFRKEGQNVTLSCEQNLNHDAMYWYRQDPGQGLRLIYYSQIVNDFQKGDIAEGYSVSREKKESFPLTVTSAQKNPTAFYLCASRDSPHGGYTFGSGTRLTVV.

The chain is built from TRBV21-1 and TRBJ2-1; the D call in the table, TRBD1, was not verified against the DNA. TRBV21-1 counts as a pseudogene. The CDR3 consists of 18 residues. The CDR3 region has the DNA TGTGCCAGCAGCAACATCGGAACAGGGGGACGAGGCTACAATGAGCAGTTCTTC. This codes for CASSNIGTGGRGYNEQFF.

The chain carries TRBV5-4 and TRBJ1-2; 10 bases match TRBD1. CDR1 and CDR2 from the germline V gene are SGHNT and YYREEE (reference sequence). CDR3 size: 15 residues. V shed 4 bases, J shed 4 bases, and the junction held 7 bases outside the gene matches. The CDR3 nucleotides read TGTGCCAGCAGCAGTAGGGACAGGGGCTCCTATGGCTACACCTTC. Its protein product is CASSSRDRGSYGYTF. The full variable domain, with the rest looked up from reference TRBV5-4 and TRBJ1-2, is ETGVTQSPTHLIKTRGQQVTLRCSSQSGHNTVSWYQQALGQGPQFIFQYYREEENGRGNFPPRFSGLQFPNYSSELNVNALELDDSALYLCASSSRDRGSYGYTFGSGTRLTVV.

The J gene is TRBJ2-1, the V gene TRBV7-6; D is perhaps TRBD2 (6 bases). The germline V gene has CDR1 SGHVS and CDR2 FNYEAQ. V lost 5 bases to trimming and J lost 5 bases, with 16 bases between them. The CDR3 runs 15 residues. The CDR3 DNA reads as TGTGCCAGCAGCAAAAGTACATGGGGGGACAATGAGCAGTTCTTC. Translation gives CASSKSTWGDNEQFF.

The table lists this clone with a count of one. The chain combines TRBV5-6 with TRBJ1-1, with a possible D match to TRBD1 (5 bases). Trimming cost V 4 bases and J 5 bases, with 15 bases left between them. Germline loops: CDR1 SGHDT, CDR2 YYEEEE. The CDR3 has 14 amino acids. CDR3: CASSPAGARTEAFF. The CDR3 region has the DNA TGTGCCAGCAGCCCTGCTGGGGCGAGGACTGAAGCTTTCTTT.

The rearrangement uses TRBV9 and TRBJ2-3; no clear D. This CDR3 spans 15 amino acids. The germline CDR1 and CDR2 sequences are SGDLS and YYNGEE. V lost 0 bases, J lost 2 bases, and 10 bases lay in between. The CDR3 DNA reads TGTGCCAGCAGCGTAGCTGGGCAGATCACAGATACGCAGTATTTT. Protein sequence: CASSVAGQITDTQYF.

This chain links TRBV6-1 with TRBJ1-2, with 7 bases matching TRBD1. V shed 4 bases and J 6 bases; nucleotides not matched to a gene: 5. CDR3 size: 13 residues. Germline V gives CDR1 MNHNS, CDR2 SASEGT. The chain's CDR3 is CASSVWDRDGYTF. The CDR3 nucleotides read TGTGCCAGCAGTGTTTGGGACAGAGATGGCTACACCTTC.

The chain couples TRBV29-1 to TRBJ2-3, with D possibly TRBD2 on 7 matching bases. Germline V gene data show CDR1 as SQVTM and CDR2 as ANQGSEA. The CDR3 is 14 amino acids. V dropped 7 bases and J dropped 5 bases, with 19 bases sitting between them. The CDR3 sequence: CSARGGARGDTQYF. The CDR3 bases are TGCAGCGCTAGAGGGGGGGCACGGGGAGATACGCAGTATTTT.

V and J are TRBV28 and TRBJ2-2; the D is unclear. V was shortened by 7 bases and J by 5 bases, with 8 bases between the two germline ends. Germline CDR1 reads MDHEN; CDR2 reads SYDVKM. The CDR3 spans 12 residues. CDR3: CASKRWTGELFF. DNA for the CDR3: TGTGCCAGCAAGCGTTGGACCGGGGAGCTGTTTTTT.